The 5 T cell receptor beta chains below all came from one sample that was sequenced in a study of blood T cell repertoires in COVID-19. Produced via immunoSEQ multiplex PCR; TCRdb's table is partial and in-frame only. The data hold around 58,000 clones, with 88% observed a single time. The sample taken for sequencing was PBMCs or T cells enriched from blood (not recorded which). The receptors stem from a middle-aged woman who had recovered from COVID-19.

CDR3 in amino acids: CSVDFSARDRVFHGYTF. CDR3 nucleotide sequence: TGCAGCGTTGACTTTAGCGCCCGGGACAGGGTTTTTCATGGCTACACCTTC. The V call is TRBV29-1, the J call TRBJ1-2; 9 bases align to TRBD1. J lost 6 bases, V lost 3 bases, and 17 bases had no gene match. This CDR3 comprises 17 residues. Germline CDR1 SQVTM, CDR2 ANQGSEA.

In this sample, this clone turned up once. This sequence joins TRBV5-1 and TRBJ2-1, with D perhaps TRBD1 (5 bases). Trimming cost V 0 bases and J 7 bases, with 8 bases left between them. The CDR3 runs to 13 residues. Germline lookup yields CDR1 SGHRS and CDR2 YFSETQ. CDR3 in DNA: TGCGCCAGCAGCTTGGACCAGGGTAATGAGCAGTTCTTC. It yields the protein CASSLDQGNEQFF.

This clone has only one observation. V is TRBV12-5 and J is TRBJ1-3, with D maybe TRBD1 (6 bases). The CDR3 loop spans 17 amino acids. CDR1 LGHNT and CDR2 FRNRAP come from the germline V gene. Trimming took off 1 base at V and 0 bases at J, with 13 bases between the two ends. CDR3 loop: CASGLARDTLSGNTIYF. In nucleotides, the CDR3 is TGTGCTAGTGGTTTGGCAAGGGACACCCTCTCTGGAAACACCATATATTTT.

The gene calls are TRBV29-1 and TRBJ1-2, with no clear D. V dropped 3 bases and J dropped 4 bases, with 12 bases sitting between them. The CDR3 length is 13 residues. In germline, CDR1 is SQVTM, CDR2 ANQGSEA. The CDR3 DNA reads as TGCAGCGTTGATGATGGAACAGTCTATGGCTACACCTTC. It translates to CSVDDGTVYGYTF. Full variable domain (outside the CDR3, taken from reference TRBV29-1 and TRBJ1-2): SAVISQKPSRDICQRGTSLTIQCQVDSQVTMMFWYRQQPGQSLTLIATANQGSEATYESGFVIDKFPISRPNLTFSTLTVSNMSPEDSSIYLCSVDDGTVYGYTFGSGTRLTVV.

V and J are TRBV28 and TRBJ1-3; maybe TRBD1 (5 bases). V lost 7 bases to trimming and J lost 4 bases, with 14 bases between them. Per germline, CDR1 MDHEN and CDR2 SYDVKM. This CDR3 is 14 amino acids long. CDR3: CASTDPGDGNTIYF. The CDR3 DNA reads as TGTGCCAGCACAGACCCGGGGGACGGAAACACCATATATTTT.